Presented here are 10 T cell receptor beta chains from one specimen sequenced in a study of shared clonotypes between healthy human individuals. Using immunoSEQ multiplex PCR, the repertoire was profiled, and TCRdb retains in-frame clones only, with some absent. In the table there are 950,000 to 1,300,000 clones, under 80% of which are singletons. The sequenced material came from memory CD4+ T cells sorted from blood. Subset defined: CD45RA-negative fraction. The receptors shown here come from a man aged 18 to 29 in good health.

V is TRBV28 and J is TRBJ1-1; no firm D call. The CDR3 covers 20 residues. V was pared by 5 bases and J by 5 bases, with 33 bases between. CDR1 MDHEN and CDR2 SYDVKM come from the germline V gene. CDR3 DNA sequence: TGTGCCAGCAGTCCACGGGTTACGGCCCCCTTATACCGCGGTGGGACTGAAGCTTTCTTT. Its translation: CASSPRVTAPLYRGGTEAFF.

V gene TRBV6-1 combines with J gene TRBJ1-1; D not resolved. The germline V gene has CDR1 MNHNS and CDR2 SASEGT. This CDR3 is 12 amino acids long. Trimming took off 10 bases at V and 2 bases at J, with 11 bases between the two ends. The CDR3 DNA is TGTGCCACCTACGATTTAAACACTGAAGCTTTCTTT. This translates into CATYDLNTEAFF.

This rearrangement joins TRBV14 to TRBJ1-1; D might be TRBD1 (5 bases). Per germline, CDR1 SGHDN and CDR2 FVKESK. This CDR3 is 14 amino acids long. V was shortened by 8 bases and J by 7 bases, with 20 bases between the two germline ends. Here the CDR3 reads CASPDLPPRGEAFF. Written as DNA, the CDR3 is TGTGCCAGCCCAGACCTCCCACCGAGGGGTGAAGCTTTCTTT.

This clone was seen more than once but under ten times. Written as DNA, the CDR3 is TGTGCCAGCAGTCGGGTCCCAGCGAGTGTGGATACGCAGTATTTT. It encodes CASSRVPASVDTQYF. The chain uses TRBV5-4 and TRBJ2-3; D not resolved. The CDR3 extends over 15 amino acids. Germline assignment: CDR1 SGHNT and CDR2 YYREEE (reference sequence). With 5 bases removed from V and 6 bases from J, the gap between germline ends came to 19 bases.

The chain is built from TRBV5-1 and TRBJ1-1; TRBD1 matches at 11 bases. The CDR3 length is 15 residues. The V segment lost 4 bases and the J segment 1 base; nucleotides outside the gene matches: 3. The V gene's germline CDR1 is SGHRS and CDR2 YFSETQ. Written as DNA, the CDR3 is TGCGCCAGCAGCCCCGGGACAGGGGGGAACACTGAAGCTTTCTTT. It encodes CASSPGTGGNTEAFF.

CDR3 coding DNA: TGTGCCAGCAGCTTAGGGTCCAACAGCGCGAAGTACTTC. Its protein product is CASSLGSNSAKYF. This sequence joins TRBV7-9 and TRBJ2-7, with D unresolved. Germline loops: CDR1 SEHNR, CDR2 FQNEAQ (reference sequence). This CDR3 has 13 amino acids. Trimming shortened V by 1 base and J by 11 bases, and 15 bases separated the two germline ends. Full variable domain (missing parts from reference TRBV7-9 and TRBJ2-7): DTGVSQNPRHKITKRGQNVTFRCDPISEHNRLYWYRQTLGQGPEFLTYFQNEAQLEKSRLLSDRFSAERPKGSFSTLEIQRTEQGDSAMYLCASSLGSNSAKYFGPGTRLTVT.

This clone was detected only a few times. The rearrangement links TRBV11-2 to TRBJ2-3, with 8 bases fitting TRBD2. The ends lost 6 bases at V and 4 bases at J; junction bases unmatched: 9. The V gene's germline CDR1 is SGHAT and CDR2 FQNNGV. The CDR3 covers 15 residues. CDR3 DNA sequence: TGTGCCAGCAGTCCCGCGGGGGGTGGTGCAGATACGCAGTATTTT. The encoded protein is CASSPAGGGADTQYF.

The chain couples TRBV10-1 to TRBJ1-1; TRBD1 might be the D (6 bases). In germline, CDR1 is WNHNN, CDR2 SYGVQD (reference sequence). The CDR3 length is 14 residues. Trimming took 6 bases from V and 0 from J, leaving 11 bases between them. CDR3 region: CASSGQFMNTEAFF. DNA for the CDR3: TGCGCCAGCAGCGGACAGTTCATGAACACTGAAGCTTTCTTT.

The chain is built from TRBV5-8 and TRBJ2-1; 7 bases fit TRBD1. The germline V gene has CDR1 SGHTS and CDR2 YDEGEE. CDR3 size: 14 residues. J was trimmed by 5 bases and V by 4 bases; bases with no gene match: 6. Here the CDR3 DNA reads TGTGCCAGCAGCCGAGGGGGCAGGAACAATGAGCAGTTCTTC. Its translation: CASSRGGRNNEQFF.

The rearrangement links TRBV18 to TRBJ2-1, with 7 bases identical to TRBD1. Germline V gene lookup returns CDR1 KGHSH and CDR2 LQKENI. V lost 8 bases to trimming and J lost 0 bases; unmatched junction nucleotides: 7. This CDR3 region has 15 residues. In DNA form, the CDR3 reads TGTGCCAGCCTAGATAACAGGGGCTCCTACAATGAGCAGTTCTTC. Translating gives CASLDNRGSYNEQFF.